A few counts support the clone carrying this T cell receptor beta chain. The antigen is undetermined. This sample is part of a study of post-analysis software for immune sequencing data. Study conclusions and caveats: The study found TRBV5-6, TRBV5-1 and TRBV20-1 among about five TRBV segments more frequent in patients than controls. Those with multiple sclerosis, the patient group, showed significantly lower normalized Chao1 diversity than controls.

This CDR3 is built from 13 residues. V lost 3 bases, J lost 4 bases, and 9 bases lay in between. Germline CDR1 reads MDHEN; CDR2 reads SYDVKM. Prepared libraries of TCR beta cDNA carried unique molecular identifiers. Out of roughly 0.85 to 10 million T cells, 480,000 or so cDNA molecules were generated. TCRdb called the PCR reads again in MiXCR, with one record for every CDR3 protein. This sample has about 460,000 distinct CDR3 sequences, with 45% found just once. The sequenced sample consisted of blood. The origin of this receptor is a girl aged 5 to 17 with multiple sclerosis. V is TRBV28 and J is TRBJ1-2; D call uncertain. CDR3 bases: TGTGCCAGCAGTTTTGGGCCGCTCTATGGCTACACCTTC. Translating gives CASSFGPLYGYTF.